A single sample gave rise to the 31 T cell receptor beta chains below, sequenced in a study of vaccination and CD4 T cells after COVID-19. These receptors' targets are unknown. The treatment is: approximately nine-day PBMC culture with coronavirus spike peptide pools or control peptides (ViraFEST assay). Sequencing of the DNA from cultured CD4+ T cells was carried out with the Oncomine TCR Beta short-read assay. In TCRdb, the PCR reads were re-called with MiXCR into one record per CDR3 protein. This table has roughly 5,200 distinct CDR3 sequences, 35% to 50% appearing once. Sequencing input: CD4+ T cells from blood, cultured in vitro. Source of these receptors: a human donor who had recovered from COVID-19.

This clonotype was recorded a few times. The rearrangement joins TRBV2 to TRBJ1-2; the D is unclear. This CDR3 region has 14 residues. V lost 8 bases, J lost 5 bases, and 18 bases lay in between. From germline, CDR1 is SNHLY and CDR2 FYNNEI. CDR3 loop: CASLLDLGSYGYTF. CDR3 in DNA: TGTGCCAGCCTTCTAGATCTGGGGAGTTATGGCTACACCTTC.

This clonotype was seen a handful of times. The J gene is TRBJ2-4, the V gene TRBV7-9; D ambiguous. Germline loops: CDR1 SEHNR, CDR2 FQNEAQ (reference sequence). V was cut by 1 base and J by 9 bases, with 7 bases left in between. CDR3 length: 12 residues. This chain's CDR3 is CASSLEQSIQYF. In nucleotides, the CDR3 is TGTGCCAGCAGCTTAGAACAGTCCATTCAGTACTTC.

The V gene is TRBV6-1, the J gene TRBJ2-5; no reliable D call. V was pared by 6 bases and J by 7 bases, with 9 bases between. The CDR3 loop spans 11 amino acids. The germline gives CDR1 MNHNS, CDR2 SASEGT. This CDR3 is CASSPYGTQYF. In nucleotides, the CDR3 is TGTGCCAGCAGCCCATACGGGACCCAGTACTTC.

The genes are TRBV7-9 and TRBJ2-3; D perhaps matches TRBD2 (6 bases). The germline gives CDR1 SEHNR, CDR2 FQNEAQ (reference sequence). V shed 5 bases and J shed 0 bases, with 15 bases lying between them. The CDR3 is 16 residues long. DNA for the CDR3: TGTGCCAGCAGCCCTTGGGTAGCGGCAAGCACAGATACGCAGTATTTT. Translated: CASSPWVAASTDTQYF.

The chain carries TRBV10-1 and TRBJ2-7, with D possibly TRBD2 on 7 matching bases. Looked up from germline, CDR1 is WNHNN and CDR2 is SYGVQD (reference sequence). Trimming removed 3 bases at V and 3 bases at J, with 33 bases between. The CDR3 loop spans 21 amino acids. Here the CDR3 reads CASSESGGALKQIAELYEQYF. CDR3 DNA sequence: TGCGCCAGCAGTGAATCGGGGGGCGCATTAAAGCAAATAGCGGAGCTCTACGAGCAGTACTTC.

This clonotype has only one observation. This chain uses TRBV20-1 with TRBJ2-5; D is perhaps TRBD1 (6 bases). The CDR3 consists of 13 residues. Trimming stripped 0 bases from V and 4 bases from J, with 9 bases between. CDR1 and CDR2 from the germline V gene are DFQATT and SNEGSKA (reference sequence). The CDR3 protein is CSARDPGVETQYF. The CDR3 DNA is TGCAGTGCTAGAGATCCAGGGGTAGAGACCCAGTACTTC.

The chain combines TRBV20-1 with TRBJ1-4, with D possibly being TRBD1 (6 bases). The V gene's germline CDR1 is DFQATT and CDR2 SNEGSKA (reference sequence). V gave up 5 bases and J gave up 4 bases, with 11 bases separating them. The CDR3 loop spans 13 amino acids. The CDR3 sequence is CSAPDRYNEKLFF. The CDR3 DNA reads TGCAGTGCTCCAGACAGGTATAATGAAAAACTGTTTTTT.

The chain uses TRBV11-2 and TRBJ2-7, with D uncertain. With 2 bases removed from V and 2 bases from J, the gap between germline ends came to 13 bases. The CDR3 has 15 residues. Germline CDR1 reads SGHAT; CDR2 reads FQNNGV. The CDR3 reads CASSLRSPGPYEQYF. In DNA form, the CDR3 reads TGTGCCAGCAGCTTAAGGAGTCCAGGACCCTACGAGCAGTACTTC.

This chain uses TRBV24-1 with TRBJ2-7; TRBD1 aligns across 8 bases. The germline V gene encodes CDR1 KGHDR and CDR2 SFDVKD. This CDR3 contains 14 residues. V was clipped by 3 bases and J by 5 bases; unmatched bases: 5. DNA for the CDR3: TGTGCCACCAGTGATATAGACAGGGGTCACGAGCAGTACTTC. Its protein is CATSDIDRGHEQYF.

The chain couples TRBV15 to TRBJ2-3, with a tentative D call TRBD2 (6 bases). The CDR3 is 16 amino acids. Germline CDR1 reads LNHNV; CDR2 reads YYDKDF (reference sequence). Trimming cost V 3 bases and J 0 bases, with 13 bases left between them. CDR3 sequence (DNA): TGTGCCACCAGCAGCGGGACTCTTAGAAGCACAGATACGCAGTATTTT. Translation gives CATSSGTLRSTDTQYF.

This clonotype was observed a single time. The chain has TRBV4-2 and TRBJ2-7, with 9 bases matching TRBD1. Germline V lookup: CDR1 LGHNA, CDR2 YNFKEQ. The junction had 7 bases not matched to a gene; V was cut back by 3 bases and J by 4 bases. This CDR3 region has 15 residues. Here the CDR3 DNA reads TGTGCCAGCAGCCAGGGACAGGGAGCTTTTTACGAGCAGTACTTC. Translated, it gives CASSQGQGAFYEQYF.

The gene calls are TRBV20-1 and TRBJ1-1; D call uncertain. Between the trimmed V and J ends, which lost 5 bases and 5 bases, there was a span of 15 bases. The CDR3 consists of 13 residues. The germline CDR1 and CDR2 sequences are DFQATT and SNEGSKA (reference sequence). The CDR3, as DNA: TGCAGTGCTCCCGACCCGCCAAGAACTGAAGCTTTCTTT. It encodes CSAPDPPRTEAFF.

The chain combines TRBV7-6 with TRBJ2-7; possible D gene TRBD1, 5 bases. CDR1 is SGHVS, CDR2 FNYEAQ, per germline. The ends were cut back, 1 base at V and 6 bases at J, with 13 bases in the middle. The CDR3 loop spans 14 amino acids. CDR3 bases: TGTGCCAGCAGCTTAGATGTAGGGGTTCCCGAGCAGTACTTC. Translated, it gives CASSLDVGVPEQYF. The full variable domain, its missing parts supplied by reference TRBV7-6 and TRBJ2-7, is GAGVSQSPRYKVTKRGQDVALRCDPISGHVSLYWYRQALGQGPEFLTYFNYEAQQDKSGLPNDRFSAERPEGSISTLTIQRTEQRDSAMYRCASSLDVGVPEQYFGPGTRLTVT.

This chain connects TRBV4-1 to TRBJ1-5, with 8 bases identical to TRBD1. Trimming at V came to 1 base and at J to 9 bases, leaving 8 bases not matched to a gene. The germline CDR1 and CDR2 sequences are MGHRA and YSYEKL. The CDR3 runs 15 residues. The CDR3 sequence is CASSQGSGGLGPQHF. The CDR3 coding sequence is TGCGCCAGCAGCCAAGGGTCAGGGGGCTTGGGGCCCCAGCATTTT.

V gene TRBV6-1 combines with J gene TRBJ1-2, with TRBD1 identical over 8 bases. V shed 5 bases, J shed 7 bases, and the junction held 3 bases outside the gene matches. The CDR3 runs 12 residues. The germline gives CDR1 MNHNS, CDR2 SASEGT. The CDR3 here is CASSTDRGGYTF. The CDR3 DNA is TGTGCCAGCAGTACCGACAGGGGTGGCTACACCTTC.

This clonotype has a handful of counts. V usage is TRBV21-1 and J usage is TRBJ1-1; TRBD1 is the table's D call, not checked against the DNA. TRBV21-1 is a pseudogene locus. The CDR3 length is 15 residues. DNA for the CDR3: TGTGCCAGCAGCTCAGTACAGGGGGAGAAGGGTGAAGCTTTCTTT. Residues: CASSSVQGEKGEAFF.

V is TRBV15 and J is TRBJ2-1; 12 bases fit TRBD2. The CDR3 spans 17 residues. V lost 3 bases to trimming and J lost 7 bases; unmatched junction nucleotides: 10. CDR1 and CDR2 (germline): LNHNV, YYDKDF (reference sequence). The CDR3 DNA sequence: TGTGCCACCAGCAGGGGATCGACTAGCGGGAGTTGGAATGAGCAGTTCTTC. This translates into CATSRGSTSGSWNEQFF. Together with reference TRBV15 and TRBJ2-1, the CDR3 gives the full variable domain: DAMVIQNPRYQVTQFGKPVTLSCSQTLNHNVMYWYQQKSSQAPKLLFHYYDKDFNNEADTPDNFQSRRPNTSFCFLDIRSPGLGDTAMYLCATSRGSTSGSWNEQFFGPGTRLTVL.

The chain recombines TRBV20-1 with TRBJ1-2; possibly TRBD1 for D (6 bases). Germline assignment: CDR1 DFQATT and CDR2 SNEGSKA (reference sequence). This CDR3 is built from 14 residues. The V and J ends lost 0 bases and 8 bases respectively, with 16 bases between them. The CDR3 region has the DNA TGCAGTGCTAGAGATGACAGGTGGGCCTCAGGCTACACCTTC. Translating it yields CSARDDRWASGYTF.

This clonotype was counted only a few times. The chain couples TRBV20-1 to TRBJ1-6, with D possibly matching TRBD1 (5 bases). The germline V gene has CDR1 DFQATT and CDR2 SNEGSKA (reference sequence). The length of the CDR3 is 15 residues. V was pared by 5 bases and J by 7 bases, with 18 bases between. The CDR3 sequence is CSAVRTGTTNSPLHF. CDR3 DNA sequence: TGCAGTGCTGTACGGACTGGGACGACAAATTCACCCCTCCACTTT.

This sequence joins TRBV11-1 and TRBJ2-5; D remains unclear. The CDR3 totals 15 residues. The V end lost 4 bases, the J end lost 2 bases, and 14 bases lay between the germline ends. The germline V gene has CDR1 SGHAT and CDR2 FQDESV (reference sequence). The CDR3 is CASSSIGILQETQYF. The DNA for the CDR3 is TGTGCCAGCAGCTCCATCGGAATACTGCAAGAGACCCAGTACTTC.

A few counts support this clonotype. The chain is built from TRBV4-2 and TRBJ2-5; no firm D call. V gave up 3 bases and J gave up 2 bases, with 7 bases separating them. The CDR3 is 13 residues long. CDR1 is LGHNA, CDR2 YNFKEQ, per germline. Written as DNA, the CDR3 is TGTGCCAGCAGCCAGGGATATCAAGAGACCCAGTACTTC. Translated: CASSQGYQETQYF.

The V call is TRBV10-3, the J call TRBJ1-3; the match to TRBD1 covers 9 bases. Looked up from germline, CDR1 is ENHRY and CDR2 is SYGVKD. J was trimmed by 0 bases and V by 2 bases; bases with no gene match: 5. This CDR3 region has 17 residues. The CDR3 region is CAISEGGTGSSGNTIYF. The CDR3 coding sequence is TGTGCCATCAGTGAGGGGGGGACAGGGTCCTCTGGAAACACCATATATTTT.

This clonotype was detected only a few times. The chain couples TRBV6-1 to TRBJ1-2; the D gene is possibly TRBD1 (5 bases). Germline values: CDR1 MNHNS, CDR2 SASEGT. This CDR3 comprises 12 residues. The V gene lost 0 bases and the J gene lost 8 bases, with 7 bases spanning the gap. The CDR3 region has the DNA TGTGCCAGCAGTGAAGCAGACAGCGGCTACACCTTC. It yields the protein CASSEADSGYTF.

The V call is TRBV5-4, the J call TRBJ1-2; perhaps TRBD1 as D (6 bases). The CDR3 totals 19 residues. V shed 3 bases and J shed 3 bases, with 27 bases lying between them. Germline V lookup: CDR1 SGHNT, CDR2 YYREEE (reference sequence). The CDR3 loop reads CASSSARPRGGFGDYGYTF. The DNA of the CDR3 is TGTGCCAGCAGCTCAGCACGACCCAGGGGTGGGTTTGGGGACTATGGCTACACCTTC.

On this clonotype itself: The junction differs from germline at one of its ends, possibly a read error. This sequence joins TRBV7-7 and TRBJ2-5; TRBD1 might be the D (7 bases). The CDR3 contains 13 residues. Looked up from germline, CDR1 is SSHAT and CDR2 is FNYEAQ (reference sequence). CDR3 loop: CASSTQGGETQYF. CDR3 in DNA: TGTGCTAGCAGCACGCAGGGGGGAGAGACCCAGTACTTC.

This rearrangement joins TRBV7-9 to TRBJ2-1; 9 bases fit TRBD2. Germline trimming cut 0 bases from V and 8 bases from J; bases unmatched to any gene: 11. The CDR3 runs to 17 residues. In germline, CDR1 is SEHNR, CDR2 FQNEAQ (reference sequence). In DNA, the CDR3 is TGTGCCAGCAGCTTAGCTAGCGGGAGAGACAAGGACGATGAGCAGTTCTTC. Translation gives CASSLASGRDKDDEQFF.

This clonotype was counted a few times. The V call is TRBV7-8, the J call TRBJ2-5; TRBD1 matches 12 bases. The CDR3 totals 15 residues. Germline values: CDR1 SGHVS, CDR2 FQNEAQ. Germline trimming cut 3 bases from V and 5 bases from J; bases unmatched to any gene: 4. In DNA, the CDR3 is TGTGCCAGCAGCTTGGGGACAGGGGGCTACGAGACCCAGTACTTC. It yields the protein CASSLGTGGYETQYF.

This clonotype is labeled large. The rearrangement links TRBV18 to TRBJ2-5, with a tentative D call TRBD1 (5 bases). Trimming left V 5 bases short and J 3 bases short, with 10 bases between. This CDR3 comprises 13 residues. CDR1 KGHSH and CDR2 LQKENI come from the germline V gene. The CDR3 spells CASSIRAKETQYF. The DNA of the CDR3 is TGTGCCAGCTCAATCAGGGCGAAAGAGACCCAGTACTTC. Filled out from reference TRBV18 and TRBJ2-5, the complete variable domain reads NAGVMQNPRHLVRRRGQEARLRCSPMKGHSHVYWYRQLPEEGLKFMVYLQKENIIDESGMPKERFSAEFPKEGPSILRIQQVVRGDSAAYFCASSIRAKETQYFGPGTRLLVL.

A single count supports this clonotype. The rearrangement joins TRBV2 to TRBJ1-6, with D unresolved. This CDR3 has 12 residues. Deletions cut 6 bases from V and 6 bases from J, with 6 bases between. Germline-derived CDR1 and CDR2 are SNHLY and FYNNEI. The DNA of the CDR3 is TGTGCCAGCAGGAAGGGTAATTCACCCCTCCACTTT. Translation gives CASRKGNSPLHF.

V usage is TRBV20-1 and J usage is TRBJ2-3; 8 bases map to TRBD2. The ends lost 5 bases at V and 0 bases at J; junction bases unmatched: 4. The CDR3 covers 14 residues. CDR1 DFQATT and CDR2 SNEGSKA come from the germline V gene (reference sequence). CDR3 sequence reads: CSALGTRSTDTQYF. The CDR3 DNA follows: TGCAGTGCTCTCGGGACTAGAAGCACAGATACGCAGTATTTT.

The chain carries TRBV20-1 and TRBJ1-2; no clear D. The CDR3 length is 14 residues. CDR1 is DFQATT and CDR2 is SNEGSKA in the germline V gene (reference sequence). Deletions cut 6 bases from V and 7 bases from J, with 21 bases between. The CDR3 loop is CSAAARPQVGGYTF. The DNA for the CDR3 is TGCAGTGCCGCGGCCAGGCCCCAAGTGGGTGGCTACACCTTC.